The source of this TCR beta chain is a study of T cells in women clearing cervical HPV infection. Whole-study findings and limits: TRBV6-7 abundance was lower in cases than controls (0.11% versus 0.16%).

A word on this clone: The target antigen is unknown. Sequence at one end of the junction differs from germline and may be a read error. Read sequence stops 3 residues before the CDR3 end, and the germline J gene provides the missing end.

Produced via immunoSEQ multiplex PCR; TCRdb's table is partial and in-frame only. The sample has around 31,000 clones. Germline V gene lookup returns CDR1 SNHLY and CDR2 FYNNEI. This CDR3 region has 14 residues. This clonotype was sampled from a woman between 18 and 69 years old with a cervical HPV16 infection that either progressed to CIN3+ or cleared (not recorded which). The chain combines TRBV2 with TRBJ1-5; 8 positions agree with TRBD1. The material sequenced was blood buffy coat. CDR3 loop: CDSSRGLGEQPQHF. CDR3 DNA, as far as it was read: TGTGACAGCAGCAGGGGGCTGGGGGAACAGCCC.